This passage covers 8 T cell receptor beta chains from one sample sequenced in a study of control samples from healthy donors and cancer patients. The repertoire was sequenced with immunoSEQ multiplex PCR; TCRdb's copy has only in-frame clones and lacks some. The profile shows 190,000 or so clones, about 93% of them singletons. Sequencing was done on a sample of blood. These receptors were taken from a man younger than 30 in good health.

The V gene is TRBV2, the J gene TRBJ1-6; 7 nucleotides agree with TRBD1. The germline V gene has CDR1 SNHLY and CDR2 FYNNEI. V trimming: 2 bases; J trimming: 7 bases; junction bases outside the gene matches: 2. CDR3 length: 14 amino acids. CDR3 DNA sequence: TGTGCCAGCAGTGAACTGGGACAGAATTCACCCCTCCACTTT. It yields the protein CASSELGQNSPLHF.

This rearrangement joins TRBV19 to TRBJ1-5, with D possibly TRBD1 on 5 matching bases. Germline V lookup: CDR1 LNHDA, CDR2 SQIVND (reference sequence). V was cut by 4 bases and J by 6 bases, with 13 bases left in between. The CDR3 totals 14 residues. In DNA form, the CDR3 reads TGTGCCAGTAGTACGGGGACTGAGGTTCAGCCCCAGCATTTT. Translation gives CASSTGTEVQPQHF. The complete variable domain, with remaining parts taken from reference TRBV19 and TRBJ1-5, reads DGGITQSPKYLFRKEGQNVTLSCEQNLNHDAMYWYRQDPGQGLRLIYYSQIVNDFQKGDIAEGYSVSREKKESFPLTVTSAQKNPTAFYLCASSTGTEVQPQHFGDGTRLSIL.

The chain joins TRBV6-1 to TRBJ2-3, with D uncertain. The CDR3 covers 13 residues. V was cut by 3 bases and J by 1 base, with 5 bases left in between. Germline loops: CDR1 MNHNS, CDR2 SASEGT. The CDR3 sequence is CASSDPGTDTQYF. The CDR3 DNA follows: TGTGCCAGCAGTGACCCAGGCACAGATACGCAGTATTTT.

The V call is TRBV5-1, the J call TRBJ2-3, with TRBD2 matching 11 bases. The CDR3 has 17 residues. J lost 0 bases, V lost 2 bases, and 5 bases had no gene match. Germline CDR1 SGHRS, CDR2 YFSETQ. The chain's CDR3 is CASSFLAGGPSTDTQYF. For the CDR3, the DNA is TGCGCCAGCAGCTTCCTAGCGGGGGGCCCTAGCACAGATACGCAGTATTTT.

The chain uses TRBV6-5 and TRBJ2-1, with 9 bases fitting TRBD2. This CDR3 is 14 amino acids long. Trimming took 4 bases from V and 7 from J; bases not matched to a gene: 5. Germline CDR1 reads MNHEY; CDR2 reads SVGAGI. The CDR3 here is CASSSGTSTNEQFF. For the CDR3, the DNA is TGTGCCAGCAGTTCAGGGACTAGCACGAATGAGCAGTTCTTC.

The chain combines TRBV5-1 with TRBJ1-4; D call uncertain. The CDR3 totals 15 residues. Between the trimmed V and J ends, which lost 0 bases and 7 bases, there was a span of 13 bases. Germline V CDR1 and CDR2: SGHRS, YFSETQ. The CDR3 bases are TGCGCCAGCAGCTTGGATCGAAGTACGGCTGAAAAACTGTTTTTT. Translation gives CASSLDRSTAEKLFF.

V usage is TRBV5-1 and J usage is TRBJ2-1; TRBD1 matches 7 bases. The CDR3 loop spans 15 amino acids. Germline values: CDR1 SGHRS, CDR2 YFSETQ. The trim removed 4 bases at V and 0 bases at J, leaving 4 bases unmatched. The CDR3: CASSMTGSSYNEQFF. CDR3 in DNA: TGCGCCAGCAGCATGACAGGGAGCTCCTACAATGAGCAGTTCTTC.

The gene calls are TRBV7-2 and TRBJ2-7; D gene unclear. The CDR3 loop spans 13 amino acids. In germline, CDR1 is SGHTA, CDR2 FQGNSA. V shed 2 bases and J shed 3 bases, with 8 bases lying between them. This CDR3 is CASSLRFHYEQYF. DNA for the CDR3: TGTGCCAGCAGCTTAAGATTTCACTACGAGCAGTACTTC.